These 32 T cell receptor beta chains share one sample of origin, sequenced in a study of blood T cell repertoires in COVID-19. Libraries were prepared by immunoSEQ multiplex PCR; TCRdb keeps only in-frame clonotypes and omits some of them. This table has 150,000 to 200,000 clones, roughly 81% appearing once. The sequencing input was peripheral blood. These receptors came from a woman of 80 years or more with COVID-19, enrolled during active disease.

The V call is TRBV27, the J call TRBJ2-3; the D gene is possibly TRBD2 (5 bases). The CDR3 has 14 residues. Germline V gives CDR1 MNHEY, CDR2 SMNVEV (reference sequence). Trimming removed 9 bases at V and 6 bases at J, with 19 bases between. The CDR3 sequence is CASKAGLAADTQYF. CDR3 nucleotide sequence: TGTGCCAGTAAGGCCGGGCTAGCCGCGGATACGCAGTATTTT.

This chain joins TRBV2 and TRBJ1-6; TRBD1 agrees at 7 bases. V gave up 7 bases and J gave up 9 bases; unmatched junction bases: 12. The CDR3 is 15 residues long. Germline values: CDR1 SNHLY, CDR2 FYNNEI. CDR3 amino acids: CASKGAAGSSSPLHF. The CDR3 DNA reads as TGTGCCAGCAAGGGGGCGGCAGGGAGTAGTTCACCCCTCCACTTT.

This clone was detected only a few times. The chain combines TRBV7-3 with TRBJ2-7, with 9 nucleotides matching TRBD1. The ends lost 2 bases at V and 2 bases at J; junction bases unmatched: 4. This CDR3 region has 15 residues. Germline CDR1 is SGHTA and CDR2 is FQGTGA. The CDR3 DNA sequence: TGTGCCAGCAGCTTATCACAGGGGGCCCCCTACGAGCAGTACTTC. Amino acids: CASSLSQGAPYEQYF.

This sequence joins TRBV5-4 and TRBJ1-4; TRBD1 is a possible D gene (5 bases). The CDR3 spans 13 residues. With 10 bases removed from V and 6 bases from J, the gap between germline ends came to 16 bases. CDR1 and CDR2 from the germline V gene are SGHNT and YYREEE (reference sequence). The CDR3 DNA follows: TGTGCCGCGCCGGGGGGGTTTGATGAAAAACTGTTTTTT. It specifies CAAPGGFDEKLFF.

J is TRBJ1-1 and V is TRBV10-3; D not certain. The CDR3 covers 15 residues. The ends were cut back, 4 bases at V and 1 base at J, with 13 bases in the middle. Per germline, CDR1 ENHRY and CDR2 SYGVKD. The DNA for the CDR3 is TGTGCCATCAGTGGACCGGGAGAGTCGAACACTGAAGCTTTCTTT. This gives the protein CAISGPGESNTEAFF.

Concerning this clone: Compared with germline, one end of the junction differs, possibly owing to a read error. This chain connects TRBV2 to TRBJ2-7; 9 nucleotides match TRBD1. The CDR3 covers 12 residues. Per the germline V gene, CDR1 is SNHLY and CDR2 is FYNNEI. CDR3 region: CASSVGDRDSHF. Here the CDR3 DNA reads TGTGCCAGCAGTGTGGGGGACAGGGATTCCCACTTC.

This clone has only a few counts. The J gene is TRBJ1-2, the V gene TRBV5-1; D remains unclear. Trimming cost V 0 bases and J 0 bases, with 15 bases left between them. Germline CDR1 SGHRS, CDR2 YFSETQ. The CDR3 is 17 residues long. CDR3 DNA sequence: TGCGCCAGCAGCTTGGATCTGGGCGTCCGCTCTAACTATGGCTACACCTTC. This sequence encodes CASSLDLGVRSNYGYTF. Full variable domain (remainder filled in from reference TRBV5-1 and TRBJ1-2): KAGVTQTPRYLIKTRGQQVTLSCSPISGHRSVSWYQQTPGQGLQFLFEYFSETQRNKGNFPGRFSGRQFSNSRSEMNVSTLELGDSALYLCASSLDLGVRSNYGYTFGSGTRLTVV.

The chain joins TRBV7-8 to TRBJ2-5, with D perhaps TRBD1 (6 bases). CDR1 is SGHVS, CDR2 FQNEAQ, per germline. Trimming stripped 1 base from V and 4 bases from J, with 10 bases between. There are 14 residues in the CDR3. The CDR3 DNA reads as TGTGCCAGCAGCTTAGGAGGGGGTTTAGAGACCCAGTACTTC. It specifies CASSLGGGLETQYF.

V gene TRBV10-3 combines with J gene TRBJ1-2, with a tentative D call TRBD1 (6 bases). Trimming stripped 2 bases from V and 8 bases from J, with 12 bases between. There are 13 residues in the CDR3. Germline CDR1 is ENHRY and CDR2 is SYGVKD. The CDR3 DNA reads as TGTGCCATCAGTGAGACAGGGCGAGGGGGCTACACCTTC. The encoded protein is CAISETGRGGYTF.

This clone was seen a few times. The chain uses TRBV5-1 and TRBJ2-2; 11 bases are a match to TRBD1. The trim removed 4 bases at V and 5 bases at J, leaving 4 bases unmatched. The CDR3 is made up of 15 amino acids. Germline loops: CDR1 SGHRS, CDR2 YFSETQ. The CDR3, as DNA: TGCGCCAGCAGCCCCGGACAGGGGGCTACCGGGGAGCTGTTTTTT. Its translation: CASSPGQGATGELFF.

The chain couples TRBV7-8 to TRBJ2-7; D unclear. Germline-derived CDR1 and CDR2 are SGHVS and FQNEAQ. This CDR3 region has 11 residues. Trimming took 1 base from V and 6 from J, leaving 4 bases between them. CDR3 DNA: TGTGCCAGCAGCTTAGTAGCCGAGCAGTACTTC. It specifies CASSLVAEQYF.

The genes are TRBV5-1 and TRBJ1-1; D perhaps matches TRBD1 (6 bases). CDR1 and CDR2 from the germline V gene are SGHRS and YFSETQ. This CDR3 has 13 residues. Trimming shortened V by 5 bases and J by 5 bases, and 13 bases separated the two germline ends. The CDR3 protein is CASSSGEGTEAFF. The CDR3 DNA follows: TGCGCCAGCAGTTCAGGGGAGGGGACTGAAGCTTTCTTT.

The chain joins TRBV30 to TRBJ2-1, with D unresolved. From germline, CDR1 is GTSNPN and CDR2 SVGIG (reference sequence). This CDR3 is built from 12 residues. The ends were cut back, 2 bases at V and 3 bases at J, with 5 bases in the middle. CDR3 sequence reads: CAWSLDYNEQFF. CDR3 nucleotides: TGTGCCTGGAGTCTAGACTACAATGAGCAGTTCTTC.

The rearrangement joins TRBV7-8 to TRBJ1-1, with 7 bases that match TRBD1. Germline assignment: CDR1 SGHVS and CDR2 FQNEAQ. The CDR3 extends over 17 amino acids. The V segment lost 1 base and the J segment 0 bases; nucleotides outside the gene matches: 8. CDR3 loop: CASSLEFGGTVNTEAFF. In nucleotides, the CDR3 is TGTGCCAGCAGCTTAGAGTTTGGTGGGACAGTGAACACTGAAGCTTTCTTT.

This sequence joins TRBV7-9 and TRBJ1-2, with TRBD1 identical over 11 bases. Losses at the gene ends were 5 bases for V and 2 bases for J; bases not matched to a gene: 7. The germline CDR1 and CDR2 sequences are SEHNR and FQNEAQ (reference sequence). CDR3 length equals 16 residues. The CDR3 is CASSKRTGGENYGYTF. The CDR3 DNA is TGTGCCAGCAGCAAGCGGACAGGGGGCGAGAACTATGGCTACACCTTC. Using reference TRBV7-9 and TRBJ1-2 for the parts outside the CDR3, the full variable domain is DTGVSQNPRHKITKRGQNVTFRCDPISEHNRLYWYRQTLGQGPEFLTYFQNEAQLEKSRLLSDRFSAERPKGSFSTLEIQRTEQGDSAMYLCASSKRTGGENYGYTFGSGTRLTVV.

This chain uses TRBV6-5 with TRBJ1-5, with D perhaps TRBD1 (6 bases). The CDR3 is 14 amino acids. The germline CDR1 and CDR2 sequences are MNHEY and SVGAGI. Trimming removed 6 bases from V and 4 bases from J, with 13 bases in between. DNA for the CDR3: TGTGCCAGCAGCCGCGACAGGACAAATCAGCCCCAGCATTTT. Its protein product is CASSRDRTNQPQHF.

This clone was recorded only once. The V and J genes are TRBV5-1 and TRBJ2-1; 9 nucleotides match TRBD2. The J segment lost 0 bases and the V segment lost 4 bases, leaving 2 bases of the junction unmatched. The CDR3 runs 15 residues. Germline V lookup: CDR1 SGHRS, CDR2 YFSETQ. CDR3 protein: CASSDSGSSYNEQFF. CDR3 DNA: TGCGCCAGCAGCGATAGCGGGAGCTCCTACAATGAGCAGTTCTTC.

This clone has only a few counts. Other DNA sequences in this specimen translate into the identical CDR3. This rearrangement joins TRBV28 to TRBJ1-6, with 10 bases fitting TRBD1. The V gene end was trimmed by 2 bases and the J gene end by 6 bases; junction bases not matched to a gene: 4. This CDR3 contains 16 residues. Germline-derived CDR1 and CDR2 are MDHEN and SYDVKM. The CDR3 protein is CASSLDRGRINSPLHF. CDR3 DNA: TGTGCCAGCAGTTTAGACAGGGGGCGAATTAATTCACCCCTCCACTTT.

The sample holds one count of this clone. The V call is TRBV18, the J call TRBJ1-5, with TRBD1 as a possible D gene (5 bases). The length of the CDR3 is 17 residues. V gave up 3 bases and J gave up 0 bases, with 15 bases separating them. The V gene's germline CDR1 is KGHSH and CDR2 LQKENI. The chain's CDR3 is CASSPRGGGFSNQPQHF. In nucleotides, the CDR3 is TGTGCCAGCTCACCTCGTGGGGGGGGTTTTAGCAATCAGCCCCAGCATTTT.

V is TRBV27 and J is TRBJ2-1, with a tentative D call TRBD2 (5 bases). The CDR3 is 15 residues long. Germline CDR1 MNHEY, CDR2 SMNVEV (reference sequence). V dropped 1 base and J dropped 5 bases, with 12 bases sitting between them. The CDR3 here is CASSLLLGSHNEQFF. As DNA, the CDR3 is TGTGCCAGCAGTTTATTATTAGGGAGCCACAATGAGCAGTTCTTC.

The V and J genes are TRBV7-9 and TRBJ1-4; D is undetermined. CDR3 length: 15 amino acids. V was trimmed by 1 base and J by 0 bases, leaving 6 bases between them. Germline CDR1 SEHNR, CDR2 FQNEAQ (reference sequence). The chain's CDR3 is CASSLGLATNEKLFF. CDR3 nucleotides: TGTGCCAGCAGCTTAGGTCTAGCAACTAATGAAAAACTGTTTTTT.

This rearrangement joins TRBV4-1 to TRBJ2-2; 10 bases are shared with TRBD2. This CDR3 has 19 residues. Germline CDR1 is MGHRA and CDR2 is YSYEKL. The V segment lost 2 bases and the J segment 2 bases; nucleotides outside the gene matches: 11. The CDR3 DNA is TGCGCCAGCAGCCAACGCAACTCACTAGCGGGGCCTAACACCGGGGAGCTGTTTTTT. Its protein is CASSQRNSLAGPNTGELFF.

Only a few counts were recorded for this clone. V gene TRBV18 combines with J gene TRBJ1-2; D unresolved. The CDR3 covers 12 residues. CDR1 is KGHSH, CDR2 LQKENI, per germline. V lost 1 base and J 2 bases, leaving 2 bases between the germline ends. CDR3 amino acids: CASSPLNYGYTF. CDR3 bases: TGTGCCAGCTCACCACTAAACTATGGCTACACCTTC.

The V call is TRBV6-5, the J call TRBJ1-4; D perhaps matches TRBD1 (6 bases). The V end lost 6 bases, the J end lost 1 base, and 9 bases lay between the germline ends. The CDR3 runs 14 residues. The germline gives CDR1 MNHEY, CDR2 SVGAGI. CDR3 bases: TGTGCCAGCAGGAGGGGGGGAACTAATGAAAAACTGTTTTTT. The encoded protein is CASRRGGTNEKLFF.

This clone was picked up a small number of times. This chain uses TRBV10-2 with TRBJ2-4; D not certain. The CDR3 has 12 amino acids. Germline-derived CDR1 and CDR2 are WSHSY and SAAADI. V dropped 2 bases and J dropped 6 bases, with 5 bases sitting between them. Written as DNA, the CDR3 is TGCGCCAGCAGTGAGGTCGGAAACATTCAGTACTTC. It translates to CASSEVGNIQYF.

This chain connects TRBV18 to TRBJ2-5; 7 bases line up with TRBD2. Germline CDR1 and CDR2: KGHSH and LQKENI. The CDR3 has 14 residues. Trimming cost V 5 bases and J 5 bases; bases outside gene matches: 8. CDR3 in amino acids: CASSEREAGETQYF. The CDR3 nucleotides read TGTGCCAGCTCAGAACGGGAGGCAGGGGAGACCCAGTACTTC.

The rearrangement links TRBV18 to TRBJ1-2; the match to TRBD1 covers 9 bases. Germline V lookup: CDR1 KGHSH, CDR2 LQKENI. With V trimmed by 3 bases and J by 8 bases, 7 bases remained unmatched. This CDR3 has 14 residues. DNA of the CDR3: TGTGCCAGCTCACCGGGGGACAGGGTTTACGGCTACACCTTC. As protein: CASSPGDRVYGYTF.

Notes on this clone: In the same sample, other DNA sequences code for this CDR3. J is TRBJ2-7 and V is TRBV9, with TRBD1 identical over 9 bases. CDR3 size: 14 residues. J gave up 3 bases and V 2 bases, and 3 bases lay outside the gene matches. CDR1 and CDR2 from the germline V gene are SGDLS and YYNGEE. In DNA form, the CDR3 reads TGTGCCAGCAGCGTCGGACAGGGGCTCTACGAGCAGTACTTC. It encodes CASSVGQGLYEQYF.

This clone appeared a single time. This rearrangement joins TRBV25-1 to TRBJ1-5; TRBD1 matches 8 bases. The trim removed 6 bases at V and 0 bases at J, leaving 4 bases unmatched. This CDR3 region has 15 residues. The germline CDR1 and CDR2 sequences are MGHDK and SYGVNS. The CDR3: CASRGTGYSNQPQHF. CDR3 sequence (DNA): TGTGCCAGCAGAGGGACAGGATATAGCAATCAGCCCCAGCATTTT.

V usage is TRBV11-3 and J usage is TRBJ1-5; D is uncertain. The V gene lost 5 bases and the J gene lost 0 bases, with 14 bases spanning the gap. CDR3 length: 16 residues. CDR1 SGHNT and CDR2 YENEEA come from the germline V gene. This CDR3 reads CASSPPGWISNQPQHF. The CDR3 DNA is TGTGCCAGCAGCCCCCCGGGGTGGATTAGCAATCAGCCCCAGCATTTT.

This clone turned up a few times. V usage is TRBV20-1 and J usage is TRBJ2-2; 7 bases are shared with TRBD1. The CDR3 sequence is 14 residues long. Germline V gene data show CDR1 as DFQATT and CDR2 as SNEGSKA (reference sequence). V lost 3 bases, J lost 5 bases, and 6 bases stayed unmatched. The CDR3 region is CSASEGAGTGELFF. The DNA for the CDR3 is TGCAGTGCTAGTGAGGGGGCGGGTACCGGGGAGCTGTTTTTT.

The V gene is TRBV5-5, the J gene TRBJ1-1; weak D call: TRBD1 (6 bases). The germline V gene has CDR1 SGHKS and CDR2 YYEKEE (reference sequence). Trimming stripped 2 bases from V and 3 bases from J, with 11 bases between. This CDR3 has 14 residues. The DNA of the CDR3 is TGTGCCAGCAGCTTCTCCAGGGGCGACACTGAAGCTTTCTTT. This sequence encodes CASSFSRGDTEAFF. The entire variable domain, with the rest obtained from reference TRBV5-5 and TRBJ1-1, is as follows: DAGVTQSPTHLIKTRGQQVTLRCSPISGHKSVSWYQQVLGQGPQFIFQYYEKEERGRGNFPDRFSARQFPNYSSELNVNALLLGDSALYLCASSFSRGDTEAFFGQGTRLTVV.